This T cell receptor beta chain derives from a study of blood T cell repertoires in COVID-19. About the study: PBMCs, B-cell-depleted T cells, or T cells provided the cDNA or gDNA that made up the material.

CDR1 and CDR2 (germline): PRHDT, FYEKMQ (reference sequence). The CDR3 has 14 amino acids. V was shortened by 4 bases and J by 4 bases, with 10 bases between the two germline ends. Sequencing was performed with immunoSEQ multiplex PCR; in TCRdb, only in-frame clones are kept and a portion is missing. The table records under 200,000 clones, about 82% of them present only once. Patients from Seattle were sampled longitudinally, starting during active infection. This chain uses TRBV13 with TRBJ1-4; possibly TRBD1 for D (6 bases). The clonotype originates from a man in his sixties with COVID-19, enrolled during active disease. What was sequenced was peripheral blood. The CDR3 region is CASSSRGNNEKLFF. In DNA form, the CDR3 reads TGTGCCAGCAGCTCTAGGGGGAATAATGAAAAACTGTTTTTT.